Below, one TCR beta chain is given with its context. Data came from immunoSEQ multiplex PCR; TCRdb stores just in-frame clones and leaves some out. The repertoire consists of some 150,000 clones, with approximately 90% occurring once and the leading ten covering 9.5% to 11%. These data come from a study of blood T cell repertoires in COVID-19. The wider study: Nucleic acid was either cDNA or gDNA, and it came from T cells, B-cell-depleted T cells, or PBMCs.

This clonotype was obtained from a woman aged 80 or older with acute or convalescent COVID-19. The source material was peripheral blood.

CDR3 sequence reads: CASSIGLTVNTGELFF. The CDR3 DNA reads TGTGCCAGTAGTATAGGCCTGACAGTAAACACCGGGGAGCTGTTTTTT. The V call is TRBV19, the J call TRBJ2-2; a weak D match, TRBD1 (5 bases). Germline assignment: CDR1 LNHDA and CDR2 SQIVND (reference sequence). The CDR3 is made up of 16 amino acids. V dropped 1 base and J dropped 2 bases, with 11 bases sitting between them.